This paragraph reports one TCR beta chain. Its antigen is as yet unknown. The authors reverse transcribed all of the isolated RNA, so sequencing captured expressed TCRB transcripts. Only in-frame clones appear in the TCRdb table, and some are missing; sequencing was by immunoSEQ multiplex PCR. This sample carries 200,000 to 300,000 clones, 11% of them seen once, and the ten largest clones take approximately 0.015%. These data originate in a study of beta chain features in type 1 diabetes. CD4+ naive, central memory, regulatory and stem cell-like memory cells were sorted via CD45RO/CCR7/CD25/CD127/CD95/CD27. Sort purity for all populations was recorded as exceeding 98%. Study results and caveats: Insertion counts at VDJ junctions were lower in type 1 diabetes patients, who also showed more deletions there. TCRB CDR3 length was moderately but significantly reduced in all four CD4+ subsets of Type 1 diabetes patients. Patients and controls would be equally affected if PCR favored shorter templates.

The TCR was taken from a man aged 30 to 45 with type 1 diabetes. The sequenced sample was naive CD4+ T cells from blood.

The CDR3 loop is CAGQELSYNEQFF. DNA for the CDR3: TGTGCGGGGCAGGAGCTCTCCTACAATGAGCAGTTCTTC. The chain couples TRBV2 to TRBJ2-1; weak D call: TRBD1 (5 bases). The CDR3 consists of 13 residues. The germline CDR1 and CDR2 sequences are SNHLY and FYNNEI.